Shown below are 18 T cell receptor beta chains from a single sample sequenced in a study of T cells in localized non-small cell lung cancer. Only in-frame clones appear in the TCRdb table, and some are missing; sequencing was by immunoSEQ multiplex PCR. The data show tens of thousands of clones, around 80% seen once. Sequenced material: peripheral blood, taken before any cancer treatment. Receptor source: a male donor aged 60 or over with stage II squamous cell lung carcinoma.

The V call is TRBV7-7, the J call TRBJ2-5; 7 positions agree with TRBD1. Looked up from germline, CDR1 is SSHAT and CDR2 is FNYEAQ (reference sequence). V dropped 5 bases and J dropped 5; count of bases not matched to a gene: 8. This CDR3 is built from 14 residues. The DNA of the CDR3 is TGTGCCAGCAGCGCCCAGACAGGGTCGGAGACCCAGTACTTC. This encodes CASSAQTGSETQYF.

The chain combines TRBV15 with TRBJ1-1, with D uncertain. CDR1 is LNHNV and CDR2 is YYDKDF in the germline V gene (reference sequence). With 6 bases removed from V and 1 base from J, the gap between germline ends came to 3 bases. The CDR3 loop spans 11 amino acids. The CDR3 is CATRRNTEAFF. The CDR3 DNA reads TGTGCCACCAGACGGAACACTGAAGCTTTCTTT.

The J gene is TRBJ2-1, the V gene TRBV11-3, with 11 bases identical to TRBD2. CDR1 is SGHNT, CDR2 YENEEA, per germline. The trim removed 5 bases at V and 5 bases at J, leaving 5 bases unmatched. The CDR3 runs to 15 residues. In nucleotides, the CDR3 is TGTGCCAGCAGCCTTAGCGGGAGGGCCGACAATGAGCAGTTCTTC. The encoded protein is CASSLSGRADNEQFF.

V usage is TRBV11-2 and J usage is TRBJ2-5; 10 bases line up with TRBD1. With V trimmed by 6 bases and J by 0 bases, 10 bases remained unmatched. The CDR3 extends over 17 amino acids. Germline V CDR1 and CDR2: SGHAT, FQNNGV. The CDR3 protein is CASRHEAGTGDQETQYF. The CDR3 bases are TGTGCCAGCAGGCATGAGGCCGGGACAGGGGACCAAGAGACCCAGTACTTC.

The rearrangement links TRBV19 to TRBJ2-2; 7 bases match TRBD1. This CDR3 comprises 13 residues. Germline CDR1 reads LNHDA; CDR2 reads SQIVND (reference sequence). The V and J ends lost 8 bases and 3 bases, in that order; junction bases with no gene match: 3. The DNA for the CDR3 is TGTGCCAGTGGGGACAGATACACCGGGGAGCTGTTTTTT. It yields the protein CASGDRYTGELFF.

In nucleotides, the CDR3 is TGTGCCAGCAGCCCTCGGACAGGAGACTACTATGGCTACACCTTC. Residues: CASSPRTGDYYGYTF. The genes are TRBV7-2 and TRBJ1-2; 7 bases line up with TRBD1. Germline trimming cut 5 bases from V and 3 bases from J; bases unmatched to any gene: 9. CDR1 SGHTA and CDR2 FQGNSA come from the germline V gene. The CDR3 covers 15 residues.

CDR3 protein: CASSLAQGDTQYF. The CDR3 DNA follows: TGTGCCAGCAGCTTAGCCCAAGGGGATACGCAGTATTTT. The V call is TRBV7-6, the J call TRBJ2-3; the D is unclear. V lost 0 bases, J lost 6 bases, and 7 bases lay in between. The CDR3 sequence is 13 residues long. CDR1 and CDR2 (germline): SGHVS, FNYEAQ.

The V gene is TRBV6-5, the J gene TRBJ1-2; D is possibly TRBD1 (5 bases). This CDR3 spans 16 amino acids. Trimming shortened V by 0 bases and J by 2 bases, and 13 bases separated the two germline ends. CDR1 and CDR2 (germline): MNHEY, SVGAGI. The CDR3: CASSYSGLRLNYGYTF. The DNA of the CDR3 is TGTGCCAGCAGTTACTCGGGGCTGAGGCTCAACTATGGCTACACCTTC.

The chain combines TRBV14 with TRBJ2-5, with D uncertain. Germline V gene sequence: CDR1 SGHDN, CDR2 FVKESK. CDR3 length equals 15 residues. V was cut by 4 bases and J by 2 bases, with 14 bases left in between. This CDR3 reads CASSPLLGWQETQYF. The CDR3, as DNA: TGTGCCAGCAGCCCCCTCCTGGGATGGCAAGAGACCCAGTACTTC.

The J gene is TRBJ2-2, the V gene TRBV6-1, with TRBD1 identical over 7 bases. The germline CDR1 and CDR2 sequences are MNHNS and SASEGT. J gave up 5 bases and V 4 bases, and 10 bases lay outside the gene matches. The CDR3 runs 16 residues. The chain's CDR3 is CASSATRTGRTGELFF. In nucleotides, the CDR3 is TGTGCCAGCAGTGCTACTAGGACAGGTCGGACCGGGGAGCTGTTTTTT.

The rearrangement links TRBV10-3 to TRBJ2-7; 9 positions agree with TRBD1. The J segment lost 2 bases and the V segment lost 4 bases, leaving 9 bases of the junction unmatched. CDR1 is ENHRY and CDR2 is SYGVKD in the germline V gene. The CDR3 is 16 amino acids. The CDR3 DNA reads as TGTGCCATCAGTGTATCGACCGGGACAGGGACCTACGAGCAGTACTTC. Residues: CAISVSTGTGTYEQYF.

This rearrangement joins TRBV6-1 to TRBJ2-7; 7 bases are shared with TRBD1. Germline V gives CDR1 MNHNS, CDR2 SASEGT. Trimming removed 10 bases from V and 0 bases from J; junction bases left unmatched: 12. The CDR3 spans 15 residues. In DNA form, the CDR3 reads TGTGCCACCGAAATGGGGGACAGTCTCTCCTACGAGCAGTACTTC. Translated: CATEMGDSLSYEQYF.

In its sample, this clone was seen once. This chain links TRBV4-2 with TRBJ2-3; 7 bases are shared with TRBD1. V shed 5 bases, J shed 4 bases, and the junction held 12 bases outside the gene matches. Germline values: CDR1 LGHNA, CDR2 YNFKEQ. The CDR3 loop spans 16 amino acids. The CDR3 bases are TGTGCCAGCAGCGCACTGAGGCCGGGACAGTCAGATACGCAGTATTTT. It translates to CASSALRPGQSDTQYF.

The J gene is TRBJ2-1, the V gene TRBV6-5; weak D call: TRBD2 (5 bases). The CDR3 extends over 13 amino acids. Per germline, CDR1 MNHEY and CDR2 SVGAGI. V gave up 5 bases and J gave up 7 bases, with 12 bases separating them. The CDR3, as DNA: TGTGCCAGCAGTGTCGGGGTGATGAATGAGCAGTTCTTC. It encodes CASSVGVMNEQFF.

The chain recombines TRBV19 with TRBJ1-2; a weak D match, TRBD1 (5 bases). CDR1 and CDR2 (germline): LNHDA, SQIVND (reference sequence). CDR3 size: 14 residues. V was trimmed by 3 bases and J by 8 bases, leaving 16 bases between them. The CDR3 DNA is TGTGCCAGTAGTATCATGGTTGGAGGGGACGGCTACACCTTC. It encodes CASSIMVGGDGYTF.

The V call is TRBV5-1, the J call TRBJ1-2; 9 bases match TRBD1. CDR3 length equals 14 residues. The junction had 13 bases not matched to a gene; V was cut back by 4 bases and J by 12 bases. Germline V lookup: CDR1 SGHRS, CDR2 YFSETQ. The CDR3 here is CASSVSTGGGEDTF. The DNA for the CDR3 is TGCGCCAGCAGCGTATCAACAGGGGGCGGAGAAGACACCTTC.

The V gene is TRBV27, the J gene TRBJ1-5, with 8 bases matching TRBD1. Germline CDR1 MNHEY, CDR2 SMNVEV (reference sequence). V lost 5 bases and J lost 0; bases outside the gene matches: 12. The CDR3 covers 18 residues. CDR3 sequence reads: CASSPGWTGLYSNQPQHF. CDR3 in DNA: TGTGCCAGCAGTCCAGGTTGGACAGGGCTCTATAGCAATCAGCCCCAGCATTTT.

The V gene is TRBV20-1, the J gene TRBJ1-4; D is undetermined. The germline CDR1 and CDR2 sequences are DFQATT and SNEGSKA (reference sequence). The CDR3 spans 11 residues. V was cut by 1 base and J by 8 bases, with 5 bases left in between. The CDR3 loop reads CSARVEEKLFF. The CDR3, as DNA: TGCAGTGCTAGAGTAGAGGAAAAACTGTTTTTT.